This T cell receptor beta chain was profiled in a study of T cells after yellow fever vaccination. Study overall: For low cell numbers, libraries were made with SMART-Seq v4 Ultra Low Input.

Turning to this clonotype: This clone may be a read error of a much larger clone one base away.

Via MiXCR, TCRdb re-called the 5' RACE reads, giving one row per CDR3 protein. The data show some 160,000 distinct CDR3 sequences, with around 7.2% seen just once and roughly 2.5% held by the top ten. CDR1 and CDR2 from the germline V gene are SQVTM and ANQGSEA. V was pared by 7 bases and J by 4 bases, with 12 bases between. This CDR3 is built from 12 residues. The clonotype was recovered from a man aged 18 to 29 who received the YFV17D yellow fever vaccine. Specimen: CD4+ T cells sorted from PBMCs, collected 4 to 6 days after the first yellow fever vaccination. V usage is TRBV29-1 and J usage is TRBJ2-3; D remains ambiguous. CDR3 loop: CSAEDRPDTQYF. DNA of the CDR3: TGCAGCGCCGAGGATAGGCCAGATACGCAGTATTTT.